This TCR beta chain derives from a study of cytomegalovirus exposure and HLA in healthy donors. In germline, CDR1 is SGHRS, CDR2 YFSETQ. The V gene end was trimmed by 5 bases and the J gene end by 6 bases; junction bases not matched to a gene: 13. CDR3 size: 17 residues. Assay used: immunoSEQ multiplex PCR; TCRdb lists only in-frame clones, some missing. The sample contains some 140,000 clones, around four fifths of which appear only once. The V call is TRBV5-1, the J call TRBJ1-6; 8 bases are shared with TRBD1. Sequencing used PBMCs. This TCR was recovered from a woman in her 30s in good health and CMV-seronegative. CDR3 in DNA: TGCGCCAGCAGATTCACAGGGCAGGGGGCGGGTAATTCACCCCTCCACTTT. Amino acid sequence: CASRFTGQGAGNSPLHF.